The source of this T cell receptor (beta chain) is a study of blood T cells in healthy people across ages. The study, taken as a whole, reports: The authors considered diversity estimates from one million T cells to be underestimates. Naive T cell percentage strongly correlated with TCR beta diversity.

This clonotype was observed a few times. Its antigen remains unknown. The authors ran a second PCR of about 6 to 11 cycles using a sample-barcoded 5' primer and a J-beta primer mix. TCRdb re-called the 5' RACE reads through MiXCR, storing one row per CDR3 protein. The table lists 2 million or so distinct CDR3 sequences, 49% of them singletons, with roughly 2% in the top ten. The V and J ends lost 0 bases and 6 bases, in that order; junction bases with no gene match: 9. The CDR3 consists of 16 residues. CDR1 and CDR2 (germline): MGHRA, YSYEKL. The specimen sequenced was blood. This chain joins TRBV4-1 and TRBJ2-7; 9 positions agree with TRBD1. The receptor's source is a woman aged 40 to 49 in good health. The CDR3 loop is CASSQEPGQGTLEQYF. DNA of the CDR3: TGCGCCAGCAGCCAAGAACCGGGACAGGGTACGCTCGAGCAGTACTTC.